This TCR beta chain was identified in a study of cytotoxic CD8 clonotypes in ibrutinib-treated CLL. The wider study: Response samples came after a median roughly 11 months of treatment, range 6 to 36.

CDR1 and CDR2 from the germline V gene are SGHTA and FQGNSA. The V segment lost 8 bases and the J segment 6 bases; nucleotides outside the gene matches: 7. This CDR3 spans 14 amino acids. Some clones are missing from TCRdb's copy, which holds only in-frame ones; the method was immunoSEQ multiplex PCR. This table holds over 100,000 clones, 80% to 90% found once. The sample in question was PBMCs, obtained after 24 months of ibrutinib treatment. The receptor was derived from a human donor with chronic lymphocytic leukemia. The chain couples TRBV7-2 to TRBJ2-6, with 7 bases matching TRBD1. The CDR3 DNA reads TGTGCCAGCCTCGGGACAGCCGTGGCCAACGTCCTGACTTTC. Encoded protein: CASLGTAVANVLTF.